This TCR beta chain stems from a study of cytomegalovirus exposure and HLA in healthy donors. Assay used: immunoSEQ multiplex PCR; TCRdb lists only in-frame clones, some missing. Found here are 50,000 or so clones, 85% to 95% of them singletons; the top ten hold approximately 2.3%. Points from the study as a whole: The study found most TCR sequences rare, yet found some public TCRs in many donors. Listed as cytomegalovirus-associated were 150 to 200 TCR beta chains. As confirmed in vitro, a few CMV-associated chains were specific for CMV antigens.

About this clone itself: Its antigen is not known.

The sample taken for sequencing was PBMCs. The receptor was derived from a man aged 18-30 years in good health and CMV-seronegative.

The CDR3: CAWDDGAHYGYTF. The CDR3 nucleotides read TGTGCCTGGGACGACGGAGCGCACTATGGCTACACCTTC. This chain links TRBV30 with TRBJ1-2; D ambiguous. Germline V gene sequence: CDR1 GTSNPN, CDR2 SVGIG (reference sequence). V lost 5 bases to trimming and J lost 3 bases, with 13 bases between them. The CDR3 has 13 amino acids.